A few counts support the clone carrying this TCR beta chain. This CDR3 is 13 amino acids long. V lost 6 bases and J lost 2, with 11 bases in between. This specimen comes from a study of T cell repertoires in cytomegalovirus infection. TCRdb used MiXCR to reprocess the reads, holding one entry per CDR3 protein. The sample holds approximately 290,000 distinct CDR3 sequences, roughly 25% seen once. This sequence was found in a human donor in good health (CMV status not recorded). Some clones in this sample may be carry-over from other donors' samples. Sequencing was performed on PBMCs. This chain connects TRBV12-3 or TRBV12-4 to TRBJ2-7; D unclear. Here the CDR3 DNA reads TGTGCCAGCAGGTCGGGCAGAGCCTACGAGCAGTACTTC. As protein: CASRSGRAYEQYF.